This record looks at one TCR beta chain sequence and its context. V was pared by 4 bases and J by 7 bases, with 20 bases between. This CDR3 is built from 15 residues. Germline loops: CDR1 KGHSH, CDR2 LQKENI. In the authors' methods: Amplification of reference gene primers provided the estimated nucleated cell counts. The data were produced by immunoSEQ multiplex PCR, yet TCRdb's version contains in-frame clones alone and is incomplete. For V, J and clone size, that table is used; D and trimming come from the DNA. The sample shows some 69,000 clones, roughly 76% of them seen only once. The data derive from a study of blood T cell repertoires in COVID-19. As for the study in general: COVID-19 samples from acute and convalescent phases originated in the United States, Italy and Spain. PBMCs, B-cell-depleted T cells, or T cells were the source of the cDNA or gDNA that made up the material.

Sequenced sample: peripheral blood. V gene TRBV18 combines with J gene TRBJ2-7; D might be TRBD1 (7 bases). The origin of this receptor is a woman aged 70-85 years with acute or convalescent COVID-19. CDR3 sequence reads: CASSRREQGLREQYF. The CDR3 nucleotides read TGTGCCAGCTCACGGAGGGAACAGGGGTTGAGAGAGCAGTACTTC.